A selection of T cell receptor beta chains follows, all from one sample in a study of OX40 agonist ivuxolimab in advanced cancers. TCRdb keeps only in-frame clones here, not all; method: immunoSEQ multiplex PCR. The profile shows tens of thousands of clones, roughly 90% of them singletons. Sequences were derived from CD4+ or CD8+ T cells sorted from blood, sampled in a trial of the OX40 agonist ivuxolimab. The receptors derive from an adult with an advanced solid tumor such as melanoma, head and neck, liver or kidney cancer. The conserved cysteine and the conserved F or W are not part of the CDR3 here. Each record gives: CDR3 protein, D gene, J gene, V gene. A D gene is named only where the DNA matches it firmly.

ASSNRGAGTGTEAF	.	TRBJ1-1	TRBV7-9
ASSYAAGQGQGGAF	TRBD1	TRBJ1-1	TRBV6-5
ASSLGAGHGYT	.	TRBJ1-2	TRBV5-1
ASSLEGNYGYT	.	TRBJ1-2	TRBV7-2
ASSPGGGETQY	.	TRBJ2-5	TRBV9
SALRGTEAF	.	TRBJ1-1	TRBV20-1
ASSQAGYNSEKLF	.	TRBJ1-4	TRBV14
ASSLFRGNEKLF	.	TRBJ1-4	TRBV5-5
ASSERSPGGVSGYT	TRBD1	TRBJ1-2	TRBV6-1
ASSSRLFGGAHGYT	.	TRBJ1-2	TRBV7-2
ASRGSPNTGELF	.	TRBJ2-2	TRBV9
ASSPDRGRGEQY	TRBD1	TRBJ2-7	TRBV5-1
ASSEDHQGGRQPQH	TRBD1	TRBJ1-5	TRBV6-1
ASSIPLAGDTGELF	TRBD2	TRBJ2-2	TRBV19
ASSLRQGAYEQY	TRBD1	TRBJ2-7	TRBV5-1
ASSPGTGTGDSNQPQH	TRBD1	TRBJ1-5	TRBV18
ASSSSAYTWAPTDTQY	.	TRBJ2-3	TRBV28
ASSLSLGETQY	.	TRBJ2-5	TRBV7-2
ASSIGGTGTNYGYT	TRBD1	TRBJ1-2	TRBV19
SVHSIMNTEAF	.	TRBJ1-1	TRBV29-1
ASSLGRGMLSQPQH	.	TRBJ1-5	TRBV7-2
ASSQTGTGETQY	TRBD1	TRBJ2-5	TRBV14
ASTQGRSNEKLF	.	TRBJ1-4	TRBV6-1
ASRQDRYGYT	.	TRBJ1-2	TRBV6-6
ASSLEGGGELF	.	TRBJ2-2	TRBV11-3
ASSLGSGMQPQH	.	TRBJ1-5	TRBV7-2
ASSFEGDGGRAAF	.	TRBJ1-1	TRBV5-6
ASSSRLAPYEQY	TRBD2	TRBJ2-7	TRBV5-4
ASSIRTGSQPQH	TRBD1	TRBJ1-5	TRBV5-1
ASSYSTGLYEQY	TRBD1	TRBJ2-7	TRBV6-5